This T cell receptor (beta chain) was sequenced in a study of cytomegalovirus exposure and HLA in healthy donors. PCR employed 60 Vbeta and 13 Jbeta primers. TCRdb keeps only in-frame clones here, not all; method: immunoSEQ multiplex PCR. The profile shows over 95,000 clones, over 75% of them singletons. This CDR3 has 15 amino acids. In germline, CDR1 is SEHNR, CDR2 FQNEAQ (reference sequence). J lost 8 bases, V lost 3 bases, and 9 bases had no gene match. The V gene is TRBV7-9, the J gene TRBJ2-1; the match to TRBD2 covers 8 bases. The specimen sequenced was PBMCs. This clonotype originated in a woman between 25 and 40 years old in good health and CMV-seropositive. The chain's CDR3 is CASSFAGGPGDEQFF. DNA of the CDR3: TGTGCCAGCAGCTTCGCGGGGGGCCCTGGCGATGAGCAGTTCTTC.